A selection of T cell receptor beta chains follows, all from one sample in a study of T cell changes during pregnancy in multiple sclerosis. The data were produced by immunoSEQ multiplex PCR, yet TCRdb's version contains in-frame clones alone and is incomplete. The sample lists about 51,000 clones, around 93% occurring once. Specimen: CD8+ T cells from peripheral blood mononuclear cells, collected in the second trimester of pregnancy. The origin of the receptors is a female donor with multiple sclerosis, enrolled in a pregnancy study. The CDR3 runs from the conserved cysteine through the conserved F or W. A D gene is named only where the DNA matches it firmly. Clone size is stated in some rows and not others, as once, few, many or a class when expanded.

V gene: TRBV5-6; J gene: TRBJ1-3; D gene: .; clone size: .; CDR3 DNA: TGTGCCAGCAGCTTGACCCGAACAGTTGAGAGCTCTGGAAACACCATATATTTT; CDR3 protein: CASSLTRTVESSGNTIYF
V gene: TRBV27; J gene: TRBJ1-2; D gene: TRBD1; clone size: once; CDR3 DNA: TGTGCCAGCAGGACAGGGCTCACTAACTATGGCTACACCTTC; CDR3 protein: CASRTGLTNYGYTF
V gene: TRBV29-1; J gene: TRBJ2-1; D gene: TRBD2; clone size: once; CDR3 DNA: TGCAGCGGCGGACTAGCGGAATACAATGAGCAGTTCTTC; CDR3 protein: CSGGLAEYNEQFF
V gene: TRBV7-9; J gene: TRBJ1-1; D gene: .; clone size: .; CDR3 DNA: TGTGCCAGCAGCTTAGGTTGGCAGGGGTTGGGTGAAGCTTTCTTT; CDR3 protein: CASSLGWQGLGEAFF
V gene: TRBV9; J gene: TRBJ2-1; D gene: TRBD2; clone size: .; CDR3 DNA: TGTGCCAGCAGCCTTGGGACTAGCGGAGACAATGAGCAGTTCTTC; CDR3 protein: CASSLGTSGDNEQFF
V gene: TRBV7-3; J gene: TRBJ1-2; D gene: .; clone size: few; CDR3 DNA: TGTGCCAGCAGCTCCATAACTAGCAGCTATGGCTACACCTTC; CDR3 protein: CASSSITSSYGYTF
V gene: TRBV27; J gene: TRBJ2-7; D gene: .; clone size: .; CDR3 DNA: TGTGCCAGCAGTCCCGGGGGTCGCGGCGAGCAGTACTTC; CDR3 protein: CASSPGGRGEQYF
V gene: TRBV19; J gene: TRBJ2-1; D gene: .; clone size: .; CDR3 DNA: TGTGCCAGTAGTATAGGCGTTGAGCAGTTCTTC; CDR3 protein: CASSIGVEQFF
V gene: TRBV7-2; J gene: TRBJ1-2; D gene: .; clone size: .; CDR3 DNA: TGTGCCAGCAGCTTAGCCAGGGACTATGGCTACACCTTC; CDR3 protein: CASSLARDYGYTF
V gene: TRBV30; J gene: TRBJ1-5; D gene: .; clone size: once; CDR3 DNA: TGTGCCTGGACCGGAGGGGATCAGCCCCAGCATTTT; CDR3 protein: CAWTGGDQPQHF
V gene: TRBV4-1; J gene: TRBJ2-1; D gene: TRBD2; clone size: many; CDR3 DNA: TGCGCCAGCACCCAAGGGGCGGGGGGGCTCTACAATGAGCAGTTCTTC; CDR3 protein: CASTQGAGGLYNEQFF
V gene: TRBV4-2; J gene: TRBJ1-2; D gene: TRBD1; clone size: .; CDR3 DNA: TGTGCCAGCAGCCACGGGGGACAGGGGGACTATGGCTACACCTTC; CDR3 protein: CASSHGGQGDYGYTF
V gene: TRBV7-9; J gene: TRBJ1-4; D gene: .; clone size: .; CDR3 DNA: TGTGCCAGCAGCCCCAAGGATCCGGGGTCTAGGGAAAAACTGTTTTTT; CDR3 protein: CASSPKDPGSREKLFF
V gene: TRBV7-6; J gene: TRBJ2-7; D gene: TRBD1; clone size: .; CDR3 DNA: TGTGCCAGCAGCTCGACAGGGGGCCTTCACGAGCAGTACTTC; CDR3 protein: CASSSTGGLHEQYF
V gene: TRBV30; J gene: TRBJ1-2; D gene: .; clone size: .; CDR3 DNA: TGTGCCTGGGGCCCCTCCACGAAAGGCTACACCTTC; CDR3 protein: CAWGPSTKGYTF
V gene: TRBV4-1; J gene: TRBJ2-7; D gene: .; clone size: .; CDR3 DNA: TGCGCCAGCAGCCAAGGGCAGACCTACGAGCAGTACTTC; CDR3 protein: CASSQGQTYEQYF
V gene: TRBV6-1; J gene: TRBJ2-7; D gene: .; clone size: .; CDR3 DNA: TGTGCCATTAGCTACGAGCAGTACTTC; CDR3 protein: CAISYEQYF